A selection of T cell receptor beta chains follows, all from one sample in a study of cytomegalovirus exposure and HLA in healthy donors. Here immunoSEQ multiplex PCR was the method, and the copy in TCRdb shows in-frame clones only, minus some. Counted here are some 140,000 clones, under 80% occurring once; the ten biggest clones make up approximately 8.2%. Sequenced sample: PBMCs. These receptors all come from a woman between 45 and 60 years old in good health and CMV-seropositive. The conserved cysteine and the conserved F or W are not part of the CDR3 here.

TRBJ1-5 | TRBV6-1 | ASSDPGQGANQPQH
TRBJ1-1 | TRBV18 | ASSPNSGDTEAF
TRBJ1-2 | TRBV19 | ASSIAANYGYT
TRBJ1-1 | TRBV7-3 | ASSFVNTEAF
TRBJ2-7 | TRBV30 | AWSKDRGSYEQY
TRBJ2-6 | TRBV18 | ASSAGGASGANVLT
TRBJ2-3 | TRBV11-2 | ASSQDRGADTQY
TRBJ1-3 | TRBV18 | ASSPGGQGFSGNTIY
TRBJ2-1 | TRBV2 | ASSPGTSAYNEQF
TRBJ1-5 | TRBV6-6 | ASSTRQGGNQPQH
TRBJ1-2 | TRBV5-4 | ASSFRVQGSGYT
TRBJ1-5 | TRBV7-9 | ASSLGSAGLAPQH
TRBJ1-3 | TRBV2 | ASSVVGGPSGNTIY
TRBJ2-2 | TRBV11-2 | ASSPGLGGGQGNTGELF
TRBJ2-1 | TRBV30 | AWRWRDEQF
TRBJ2-3 | TRBV15 | ATSRARGLAVPDTQY
TRBJ1-3 | TRBV2 | ASRVSAGLSGNTIY
TRBJ1-6 | TRBV6-6 | ASRLPGQGPLH
TRBJ1-2 | TRBV28 | ASSGDFRDTIYGYT
TRBJ1-5 | TRBV6-1 | ASSGGDRELEPQH
TRBJ1-4 | TRBV11-2 | ASSLDPGENKKLF
TRBJ1-1 | TRBV19 | ASSIFSGIMNTEAF
TRBJ1-3 | TRBV2 | ASNQGSGNTIY
TRBJ1-6 | TRBV2 | ASSRTGQPNSPLH
TRBJ1-4 | TRBV7-9 | ASSLTGDEKLF
TRBJ1-4 | TRBV7-9 | ASSQGRIATNEKLF
TRBJ2-5 | TRBV9 | ASSVDTEETQY
TRBJ2-7 | TRBV6-5 | ASSYVQDYEQY
TRBJ2-1 | TRBV9 | ASSVEVSGGIDEQF
TRBJ2-1 | TRBV7-6 | ASSLRRGTVYNEQF
TRBJ1-1 | TRBV29-1 | SVASQGNTEAF
TRBJ1-6 | TRBV9 | ASTFSGTDNSPLH
TRBJ2-7 | TRBV5-4 | ASTLEAGQAFREQY
TRBJ2-7 | TRBV28 | ASGGGQSYEQY
TRBJ2-1 | TRBV5-1 | ASSLVGGGAGDEQL
TRBJ1-5 | TRBV6-6 | ASKGGSPAQH
TRBJ2-7 | TRBV5-1 | ASSLLGGGSYEQY